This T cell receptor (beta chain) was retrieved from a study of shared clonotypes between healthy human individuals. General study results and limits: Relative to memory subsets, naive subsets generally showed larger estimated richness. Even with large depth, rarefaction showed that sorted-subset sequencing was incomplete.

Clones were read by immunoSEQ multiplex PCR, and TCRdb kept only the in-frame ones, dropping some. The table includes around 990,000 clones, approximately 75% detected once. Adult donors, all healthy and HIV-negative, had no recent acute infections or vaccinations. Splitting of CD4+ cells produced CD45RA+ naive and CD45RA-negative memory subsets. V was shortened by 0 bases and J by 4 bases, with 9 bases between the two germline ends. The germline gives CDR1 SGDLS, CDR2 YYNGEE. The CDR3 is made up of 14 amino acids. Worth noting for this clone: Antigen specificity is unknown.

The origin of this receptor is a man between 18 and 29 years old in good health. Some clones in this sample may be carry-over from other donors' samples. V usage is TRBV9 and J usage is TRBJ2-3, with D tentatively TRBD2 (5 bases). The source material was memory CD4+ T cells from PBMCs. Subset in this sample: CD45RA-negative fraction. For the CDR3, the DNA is TGTGCCAGCAGCGTAGCTAGCTCGGCAGATACGCAGTATTTT. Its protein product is CASSVASSADTQYF.